These T cell receptor beta chains were read from a single sample in a study of blood T cell repertoires in COVID-19. Method: immunoSEQ multiplex PCR; TCRdb's copy keeps in-frame clones and lacks some. Altogether some 130,000 clones are present, over 80% being singletons, with the ten largest covering around 2.3%. What was sequenced was peripheral blood. The source of these receptors is a man aged 50 or older with active COVID-19. The CDR3 runs from the conserved cysteine through the conserved F or W. Fields, in order: clone size, V gene, J gene, D gene, CDR3 DNA, CDR3 protein. The D gene is left open where the match is weak. Clone sizes are given selectively: once, few, many, or a class where the clone is expanded.

abundance: once; v_gene: TRBV2; j_gene: TRBJ2-5; d_gene: -; CDR3nt: TGTGCCAGCAGTGAAGGGCAGGGGGGGACCCAGTACTTC; CDR3aa: CASSEGQGGTQYF
abundance: -; v_gene: TRBV5-1; j_gene: TRBJ2-7; d_gene: TRBD2; CDR3nt: TGCGCCAGCAGCTTGGGGCTAGCGGGGGACGAGCAGTACTTC; CDR3aa: CASSLGLAGDEQYF
abundance: -; v_gene: TRBV18; j_gene: TRBJ1-2; d_gene: TRBD1; CDR3nt: TGTGCCAGCTCACCACCGTCACAGGGGCGTTTGACGAGCTACACCTTC; CDR3aa: CASSPPSQGRLTSYTF
abundance: -; v_gene: TRBV25-1; j_gene: TRBJ2-7; d_gene: -; CDR3nt: TGTGCCAGCAGTGAGTCCCGGGGAGTGACCTACGAGCAGTACTTC; CDR3aa: CASSESRGVTYEQYF
abundance: -; v_gene: TRBV9; j_gene: TRBJ1-2; d_gene: -; CDR3nt: TGTGCCAGCAGCGTAGCCGCACTCTATGGCTACACCTTC; CDR3aa: CASSVAALYGYTF
abundance: -; v_gene: TRBV5-5; j_gene: TRBJ2-1; d_gene: -; CDR3nt: TGTGCCAGCAGCTTGGAGAGGAGGGACGGATACAATGAGCAGTTCTTC; CDR3aa: CASSLERRDGYNEQFF
abundance: few; v_gene: TRBV7-2; j_gene: TRBJ2-7; d_gene: TRBD2; CDR3nt: TGTGCCAGCAGCTTAGCTAGCGGGGGTTCCTACGAGCAGTACTTC; CDR3aa: CASSLASGGSYEQYF
abundance: -; v_gene: TRBV7-4; j_gene: TRBJ2-5; d_gene: TRBD2; CDR3nt: TGTGCCAGCAGCTTAGAGACTAGCGGGCAAGAGACCCAGTACTTC; CDR3aa: CASSLETSGQETQYF
abundance: -; v_gene: TRBV30; j_gene: TRBJ1-5; d_gene: -; CDR3nt: TGTGCCTGGAGCTCCCGGGATAGCAATCAGCCCCAGCATTTT; CDR3aa: CAWSSRDSNQPQHF
abundance: few; v_gene: TRBV2; j_gene: TRBJ2-2; d_gene: -; CDR3nt: TGTGCCAGCAATACAGGGGAGGTCACCGGGGAGCTGTTTTTT; CDR3aa: CASNTGEVTGELFF
abundance: -; v_gene: TRBV4-1; j_gene: TRBJ2-2; d_gene: TRBD2; CDR3nt: TGCGCCAGCAGGGACGGCGGGGGGACCTACACCGGGGAGCTGTTTTTT; CDR3aa: CASRDGGGTYTGELFF
abundance: -; v_gene: TRBV7-8; j_gene: TRBJ2-1; d_gene: TRBD1; CDR3nt: TGTGCCAGCAGCCCCTCGGACAGGGGTAATGAGCAGTTCTTC; CDR3aa: CASSPSDRGNEQFF
abundance: -; v_gene: TRBV19; j_gene: TRBJ1-2; d_gene: -; CDR3nt: TGTGCCAGTAGTATCTCCGGGGGTGGCTACACCTTC; CDR3aa: CASSISGGGYTF
abundance: -; v_gene: TRBV18; j_gene: TRBJ1-1; d_gene: -; CDR3nt: TGTGCCAGCTCACCCCCCTCGGTGAACACTGAAGCTTTCTTT; CDR3aa: CASSPPSVNTEAFF
abundance: -; v_gene: TRBV15; j_gene: TRBJ2-3; d_gene: -; CDR3nt: TGTGCCACCAGCAGAGATCGGACAGATACGCAGTATTTT; CDR3aa: CATSRDRTDTQYF
abundance: -; v_gene: TRBV7-8; j_gene: TRBJ2-7; d_gene: TRBD2; CDR3nt: TGTGCCAGCTCCCGGGGGGGGGCCACTTACGAGCAGTACTTC; CDR3aa: CASSRGGATYEQYF
abundance: -; v_gene: TRBV7-2; j_gene: TRBJ2-3; d_gene: -; CDR3nt: TGTGCCAGCAGCCCCCCAGGGATTACCACAGATACGCAGTATTTT; CDR3aa: CASSPPGITTDTQYF
abundance: -; v_gene: TRBV7-2; j_gene: TRBJ2-3; d_gene: TRBD2; CDR3nt: TGTGCCAGCAGCTTAGAAGCGGGGGGGCCTATAGATACGCAGTATTTT; CDR3aa: CASSLEAGGPIDTQYF
abundance: -; v_gene: TRBV2; j_gene: TRBJ1-4; d_gene: -; CDR3nt: TGTGCCAGCAGTAGGACCGGACTCCCGATTGAAAAACTGTTTTTT; CDR3aa: CASSRTGLPIEKLFF
abundance: -; v_gene: TRBV5-6; j_gene: TRBJ2-2; d_gene: TRBD1; CDR3nt: TGTGCCAGCCAGGTGAGACAGGGGCTCACCGGGGAGCTGTTTTTT; CDR3aa: CASQVRQGLTGELFF
abundance: -; v_gene: TRBV2; j_gene: TRBJ1-1; d_gene: -; CDR3nt: TGTGCCAGCAGTGGTGATCCGGGGAACACTGAAGCTTTCTTT; CDR3aa: CASSGDPGNTEAFF
abundance: -; v_gene: TRBV9; j_gene: TRBJ1-5; d_gene: -; CDR3nt: TGTGCCAGCAGCGGGGGAGATAGCAATCAGCCCCAGCATTTT; CDR3aa: CASSGGDSNQPQHF
abundance: -; v_gene: TRBV6-5; j_gene: TRBJ1-2; d_gene: TRBD1; CDR3nt: TGTGCCAGCAGTTACTCGGACAGGGGGACGAATGGCTACACCTTC; CDR3aa: CASSYSDRGTNGYTF
abundance: -; v_gene: TRBV6-2/TRBV6-3; j_gene: TRBJ2-5; d_gene: TRBD2; CDR3nt: TGTGCCAGCAGTTGGGGACTAGCGGGTGTTGGGACCCAGTACTTC; CDR3aa: CASSWGLAGVGTQYF